The table lists the clone carrying this T cell receptor beta chain with a few counts. This specimen comes from a study of spatial heterogeneity in lung cancer. Each TCR cDNA molecule carried a unique molecular identifier. TCRdb re-derived calls from the 5' RACE reads in MiXCR, one entry per CDR3 protein. The sample holds 6,400 or so distinct CDR3 sequences, 15% to 20% seen once. Trimming pared 4 bases from V and 12 bases from J, leaving 25 bases between. The CDR3 covers 16 residues. Per the germline V gene, CDR1 is LGHNA and CDR2 is YSLEER. Time point in this sample: sample taken at primary tumor resection. The donors comprised 70 to 85 untreated early-stage non-small cell lung cancer patients. Unsorted whole RNA from tumor, nontumor lung or frozen PBMC underwent sequencing.

Material: normal lung tissue next to the tumor, obtained at surgery. The chain couples TRBV4-3 to TRBJ2-1; D is uncertain. This receptor was identified in a male donor with early-stage non-small cell lung cancer. The CDR3 reads CASSPDVGHTLLGQFF. The CDR3 region has the DNA TGCGCCAGCAGCCCAGATGTAGGGCACACGCTCCTAGGGCAGTTCTTC.